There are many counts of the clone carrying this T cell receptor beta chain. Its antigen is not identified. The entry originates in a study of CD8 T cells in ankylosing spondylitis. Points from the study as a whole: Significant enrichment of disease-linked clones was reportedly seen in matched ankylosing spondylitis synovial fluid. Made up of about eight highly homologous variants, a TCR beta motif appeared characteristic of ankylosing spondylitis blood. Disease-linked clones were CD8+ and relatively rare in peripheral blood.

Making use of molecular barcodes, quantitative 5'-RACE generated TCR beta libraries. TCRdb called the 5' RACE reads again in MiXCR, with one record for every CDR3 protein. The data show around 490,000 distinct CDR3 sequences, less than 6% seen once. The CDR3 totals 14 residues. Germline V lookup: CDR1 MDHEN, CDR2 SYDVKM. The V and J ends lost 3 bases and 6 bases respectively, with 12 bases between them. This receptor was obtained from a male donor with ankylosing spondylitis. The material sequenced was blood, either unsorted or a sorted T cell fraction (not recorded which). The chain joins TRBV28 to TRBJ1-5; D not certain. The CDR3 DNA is TGTGCCAGCAGTTTGGGTGGGCTCGTTCAGCCCCAGCATTTT. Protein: CASSLGGLVQPQHF.